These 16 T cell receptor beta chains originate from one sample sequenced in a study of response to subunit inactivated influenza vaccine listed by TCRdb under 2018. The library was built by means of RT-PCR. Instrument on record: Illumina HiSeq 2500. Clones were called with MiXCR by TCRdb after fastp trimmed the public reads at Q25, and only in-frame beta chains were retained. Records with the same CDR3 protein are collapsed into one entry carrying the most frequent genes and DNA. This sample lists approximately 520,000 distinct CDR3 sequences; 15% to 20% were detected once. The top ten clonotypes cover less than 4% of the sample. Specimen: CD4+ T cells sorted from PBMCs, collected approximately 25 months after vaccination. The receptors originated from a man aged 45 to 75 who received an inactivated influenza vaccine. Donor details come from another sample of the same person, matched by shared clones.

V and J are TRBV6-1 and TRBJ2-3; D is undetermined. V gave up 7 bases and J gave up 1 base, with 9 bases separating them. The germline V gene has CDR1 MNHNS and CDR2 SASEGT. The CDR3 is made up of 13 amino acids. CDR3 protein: CASIAPGTDTQYF. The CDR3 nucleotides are TGTGCCAGCATCGCCCCTGGCACAGATACGCAGTATTTT.

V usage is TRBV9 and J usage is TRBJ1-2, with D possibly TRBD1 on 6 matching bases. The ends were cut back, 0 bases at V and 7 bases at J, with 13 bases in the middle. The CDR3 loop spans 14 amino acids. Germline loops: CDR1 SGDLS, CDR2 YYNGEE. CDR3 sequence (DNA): TGTGCCAGCAGCGTAGCTACAGGGAATGGTGGCTACACCTTC. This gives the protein CASSVATGNGGYTF.

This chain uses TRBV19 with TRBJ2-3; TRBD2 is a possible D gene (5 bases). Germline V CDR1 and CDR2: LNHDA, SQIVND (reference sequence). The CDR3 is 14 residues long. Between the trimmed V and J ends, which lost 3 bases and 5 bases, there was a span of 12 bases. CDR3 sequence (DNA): TGTGCCAGTAGTATGTCGGGGTTAGGAGATACGCAGTATTTT. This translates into CASSMSGLGDTQYF.

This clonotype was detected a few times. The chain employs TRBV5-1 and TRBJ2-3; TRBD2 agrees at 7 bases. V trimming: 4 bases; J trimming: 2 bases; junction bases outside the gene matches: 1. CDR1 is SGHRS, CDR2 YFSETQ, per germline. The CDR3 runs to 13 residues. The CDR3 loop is CASSGTITDTQYF. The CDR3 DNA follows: TGCGCCAGCAGCGGGACTATCACAGATACGCAGTATTTT.

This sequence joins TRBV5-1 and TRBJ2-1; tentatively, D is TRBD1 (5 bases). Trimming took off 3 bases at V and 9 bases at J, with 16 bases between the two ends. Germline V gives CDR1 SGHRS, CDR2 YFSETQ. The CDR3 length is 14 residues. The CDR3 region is CASSSLNSDSEQFF. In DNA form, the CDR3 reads TGCGCCAGCAGCTCGTTAAACTCAGACAGTGAGCAGTTCTTC.

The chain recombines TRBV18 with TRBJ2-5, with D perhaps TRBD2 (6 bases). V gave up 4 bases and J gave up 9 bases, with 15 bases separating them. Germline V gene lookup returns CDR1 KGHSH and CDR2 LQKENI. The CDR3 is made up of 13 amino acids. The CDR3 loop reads CASSRGEQVAQYF. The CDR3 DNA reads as TGTGCCAGCTCACGCGGGGAACAGGTCGCCCAGTACTTC.

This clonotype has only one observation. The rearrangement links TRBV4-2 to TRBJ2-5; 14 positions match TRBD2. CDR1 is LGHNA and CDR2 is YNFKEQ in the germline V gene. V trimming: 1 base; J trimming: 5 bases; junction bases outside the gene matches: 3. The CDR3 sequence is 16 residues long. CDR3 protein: CASSQGLAGGRETQYF. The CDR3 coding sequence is TGTGCCAGCAGCCAAGGACTAGCGGGAGGGCGGGAGACCCAGTACTTC.

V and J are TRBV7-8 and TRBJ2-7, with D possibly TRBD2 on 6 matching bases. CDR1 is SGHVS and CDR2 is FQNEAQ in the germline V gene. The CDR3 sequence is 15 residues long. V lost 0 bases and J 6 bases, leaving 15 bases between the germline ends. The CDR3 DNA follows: TGTGCCAGCAGCTTAGCGAGAGGGAGGTCTGGCGAGCAGTACTTC. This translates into CASSLARGRSGEQYF.

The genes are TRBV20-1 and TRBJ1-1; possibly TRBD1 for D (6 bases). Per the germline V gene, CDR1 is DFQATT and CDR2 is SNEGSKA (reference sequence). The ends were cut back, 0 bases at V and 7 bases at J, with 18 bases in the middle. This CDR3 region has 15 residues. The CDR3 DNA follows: TGCAGTGCTAGAGAACGCCGGGACATTCGGGGTGAAGCTTTCTTT. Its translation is CSARERRDIRGEAFF.

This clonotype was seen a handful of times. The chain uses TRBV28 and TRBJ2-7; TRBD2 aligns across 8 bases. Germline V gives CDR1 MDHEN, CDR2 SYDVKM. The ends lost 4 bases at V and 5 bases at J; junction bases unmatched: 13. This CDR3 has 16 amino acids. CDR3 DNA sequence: TGTGCCAGCAGTTCCCCCGCCATGGCGGGAGGCGACGAGCAGTACTTC. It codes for CASSSPAMAGGDEQYF.

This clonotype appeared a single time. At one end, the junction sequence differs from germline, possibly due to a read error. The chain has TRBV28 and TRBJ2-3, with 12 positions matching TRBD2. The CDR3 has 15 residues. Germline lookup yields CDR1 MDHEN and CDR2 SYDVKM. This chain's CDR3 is CTSSTTSGGTDTQYF. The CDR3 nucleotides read TGTACCAGCAGTACAACTAGCGGGGGGACAGATACGCAGTATTTT.

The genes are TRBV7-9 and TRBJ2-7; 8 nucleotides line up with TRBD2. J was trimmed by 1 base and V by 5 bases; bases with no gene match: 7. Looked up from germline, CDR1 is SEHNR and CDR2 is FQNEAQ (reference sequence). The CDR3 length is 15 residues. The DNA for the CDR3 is TGTGCCAGCAGCACCGCTAGCGGGCCGTCCTACGAGCAGTACTTC. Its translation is CASSTASGPSYEQYF. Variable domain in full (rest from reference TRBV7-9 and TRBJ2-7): DTGVSQNPRHKITKRGQNVTFRCDPISEHNRLYWYRQTLGQGPEFLTYFQNEAQLEKSRLLSDRFSAERPKGSFSTLEIQRTEQGDSAMYLCASSTASGPSYEQYFGPGTRLTVT.

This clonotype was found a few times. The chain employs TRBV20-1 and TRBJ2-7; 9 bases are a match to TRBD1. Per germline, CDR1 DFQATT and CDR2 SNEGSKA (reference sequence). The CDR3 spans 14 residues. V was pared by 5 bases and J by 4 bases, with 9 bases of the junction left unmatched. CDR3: CSASRTGEIYEQYF. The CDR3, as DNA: TGCAGTGCTTCCCGGACAGGGGAAATATACGAGCAGTACTTC.

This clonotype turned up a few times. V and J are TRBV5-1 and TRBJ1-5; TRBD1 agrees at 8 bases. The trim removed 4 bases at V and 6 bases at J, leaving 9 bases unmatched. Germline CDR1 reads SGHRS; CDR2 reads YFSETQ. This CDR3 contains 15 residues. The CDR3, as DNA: TGCGCCAGCAGCCCGACAGGGGCCCCGGGTCAGCCCCAGCATTTT. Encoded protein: CASSPTGAPGQPQHF.

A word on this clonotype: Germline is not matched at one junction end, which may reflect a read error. CDR3 region: CASSRWTGPPYNSPLHF. As DNA, the CDR3 is TGTGCCAGCAGCCGATGGACAGGACCACCTTATAACTCACCCCTCCACTTT. V and J are TRBV7-9 and TRBJ1-6, with 7 bases matching TRBD1. The CDR3 sequence is 17 residues long. The germline V gene has CDR1 SEHNR and CDR2 FQNEAQ (reference sequence).

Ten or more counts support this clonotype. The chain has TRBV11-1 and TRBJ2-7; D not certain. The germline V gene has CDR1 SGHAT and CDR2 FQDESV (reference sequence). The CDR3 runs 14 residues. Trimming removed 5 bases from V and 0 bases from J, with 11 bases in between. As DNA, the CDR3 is TGTGCCAGCAGCCCCCCTACGGCCTCCTACGAGCAGTACTTC. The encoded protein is CASSPPTASYEQYF.